The 16 T cell receptor beta chains below were found in one sample sequenced in a study of T cell responses to AZD1222 COVID-19 vaccine. TCRdb's copy holds only in-frame clones and misses some; the assay was immunoSEQ multiplex PCR. The sample carries 150,000 or so clones, just under 95% recorded once. This material consisted of peripheral blood, taken on day 0 of AZD1222 vaccination. These receptors were obtained from an adult in good health.

V usage is TRBV3-1 (or the pseudogene TRBV3-2) and J usage is TRBJ2-4; D possibly corresponds to TRBD2 (5 bases). The CDR3 totals 14 residues. V lost 1 base, J lost 3 bases, and 7 bases lay in between. CDR1 LGHDT and CDR2 YNNKEL come from the germline V gene (reference sequence). The CDR3 sequence: CASSQGGGKNIQYF. In nucleotides, the CDR3 is TGTGCCAGCAGCCAAGGCGGAGGCAAAAACATTCAGTACTTC.

This rearrangement joins TRBV7-9 to TRBJ2-7; D possibly corresponds to TRBD2 (5 bases). This CDR3 has 13 residues. Trimming shortened V by 2 bases and J by 5 bases, and 10 bases separated the two germline ends. Per the germline V gene, CDR1 is SEHNR and CDR2 is FQNEAQ (reference sequence). The CDR3 nucleotides are TGTGCCAGCAGCTTATCGGGATCGGACGAGCAGTACTTC. Its translation is CASSLSGSDEQYF.

The chain joins TRBV5-5 to TRBJ2-7, with TRBD1 matching over 9 bases. Unmatched junction bases numbered 14, after V lost 4 bases and J lost 6 bases. This CDR3 comprises 16 residues. CDR1 and CDR2 (germline): SGHKS, YYEKEE (reference sequence). CDR3 residues: CASSLISTGGFREQYF. In DNA form, the CDR3 reads TGTGCCAGCAGCCTTATTTCCACAGGGGGCTTCCGCGAGCAGTACTTC. The entire variable domain, with the rest obtained from reference TRBV5-5 and TRBJ2-7, is as follows: DAGVTQSPTHLIKTRGQQVTLRCSPISGHKSVSWYQQVLGQGPQFIFQYYEKEERGRGNFPDRFSARQFPNYSSELNVNALLLGDSALYLCASSLISTGGFREQYFGPGTRLTVT.

The rearrangement joins TRBV24-1 to TRBJ2-5; D is perhaps TRBD1 (5 bases). Germline-derived CDR1 and CDR2 are KGHDR and SFDVKD. This CDR3 has 15 residues. V was pared by 3 bases and J by 2 bases, with 12 bases between. CDR3 bases: TGTGCCACCAGTGATAGGGGCAGAGAGCAAGAGACCCAGTACTTC. This codes for CATSDRGREQETQYF.

This clone was counted a single time. The chain carries TRBV13 and TRBJ1-2; D is undetermined. V lost 0 bases and J 13 bases, leaving 24 bases between the germline ends. CDR1 and CDR2 (germline): PRHDT, FYEKMQ (reference sequence). The CDR3 is 16 residues long. This CDR3 reads CASSLGTRTGVELGTF. In DNA form, the CDR3 reads TGTGCCAGCAGCTTAGGAACCCGGACGGGAGTAGAATTGGGCACCTTC.

The V and J genes are TRBV18 and TRBJ2-4; D not certain. V was clipped by 3 bases and J by 2 bases, with 11 bases between them. The CDR3 is made up of 15 amino acids. The germline CDR1 and CDR2 sequences are KGHSH and LQKENI. CDR3 region: CASSPTSDSKNIQYF. The CDR3 coding sequence is TGTGCCAGCTCACCTACCAGTGATTCCAAAAACATTCAGTACTTC. Full variable domain (rest looked up from reference TRBV18 and TRBJ2-4): NAGVMQNPRHLVRRRGQEARLRCSPMKGHSHVYWYRQLPEEGLKFMVYLQKENIIDESGMPKERFSAEFPKEGPSILRIQQVVRGDSAAYFCASSPTSDSKNIQYFGAGTRLSVL.

The chain carries TRBV29-1 and TRBJ1-2; 7 positions agree with TRBD1. Germline trimming cut 8 bases from V and 4 bases from J; bases unmatched to any gene: 7. This CDR3 contains 12 residues. Germline CDR1 SQVTM, CDR2 ANQGSEA. The CDR3 nucleotides read TGCAGCTTTCGACAGGGACGCTATGGCTACACCTTC. This encodes CSFRQGRYGYTF.

The rearrangement joins TRBV27 to TRBJ2-7; 9 positions agree with TRBD1. From germline, CDR1 is MNHEY and CDR2 SMNVEV (reference sequence). V lost 7 bases and J lost 4; bases outside the gene matches: 8. This CDR3 has 14 residues. CDR3 nucleotides: TGTGCCAGCACCTCTAACAGGGGGCTATACGAGCAGTACTTC. Translating gives CASTSNRGLYEQYF.

The chain links TRBV5-1 to TRBJ2-6; D not certain. Germline-derived CDR1 and CDR2 are SGHRS and YFSETQ. Deletions cut 0 bases from V and 2 bases from J, with 15 bases between. The CDR3 spans 18 residues. DNA for the CDR3: TGCGCCAGCAGCTTGGATGGGGTCCCATGGACTGGGGCCAACGTCCTGACTTTC. It is translated as CASSLDGVPWTGANVLTF.

The J gene is TRBJ2-2, the V gene TRBV27; D gene uncertain. V shed 2 bases and J shed 4 bases, with 11 bases lying between them. The CDR3 loop spans 15 amino acids. Germline V CDR1 and CDR2: MNHEY, SMNVEV (reference sequence). DNA of the CDR3: TGTGCCAGCAGTTTACTCATGACCGGCACCGGGGAGCTGTTTTTT. It is translated as CASSLLMTGTGELFF.

The rearrangement joins TRBV5-1 to TRBJ1-2, with D uncertain. This CDR3 is built from 18 residues. Germline lookup yields CDR1 SGHRS and CDR2 YFSETQ. Trimming removed 2 bases from V and 0 bases from J, with 20 bases in between. The CDR3 loop reads CASSFGPSRGVSNYGYTF. The CDR3 coding sequence is TGCGCCAGCAGCTTTGGCCCGAGCCGTGGGGTCTCTAACTATGGCTACACCTTC. Full variable domain (remainder filled in from reference TRBV5-1 and TRBJ1-2): KAGVTQTPRYLIKTRGQQVTLSCSPISGHRSVSWYQQTPGQGLQFLFEYFSETQRNKGNFPGRFSGRQFSNSRSEMNVSTLELGDSALYLCASSFGPSRGVSNYGYTFGSGTRLTVV.

The chain joins TRBV24-1 to TRBJ2-5; 7 nucleotides align to TRBD1. Germline lookup yields CDR1 KGHDR and CDR2 SFDVKD. J gave up 4 bases and V 7 bases, and 5 bases lay outside the gene matches. CDR3 length equals 13 residues. The CDR3 protein is CATRGDSLETQYF. The CDR3 nucleotides are TGTGCCACCAGGGGGGACAGCTTAGAGACCCAGTACTTC.

J is TRBJ1-1 and V is TRBV2; 9 bases line up with TRBD1. Germline assignment: CDR1 SNHLY and CDR2 FYNNEI. The CDR3 extends over 13 amino acids. V dropped 5 bases and J dropped 7; count of bases not matched to a gene: 5. Here the CDR3 reads CASSLQGAIEAFF. In DNA, the CDR3 is TGTGCCAGCAGTCTACAGGGGGCTATTGAAGCTTTCTTT.

The rearrangement uses TRBV21-1 and TRBJ1-5; the table's D call, TRBD1, was not checked against the DNA. TRBV21-1 is a known pseudogene. CDR3 length: 15 residues. The CDR3 loop reads CASSTPRGLHQPQHF. The CDR3 DNA reads as TGTGCCAGCAGCACGCCAAGGGGTCTTCATCAGCCCCAGCATTTT.

The chain is built from TRBV18 and TRBJ1-4; D ambiguous. Germline V gene data show CDR1 as KGHSH and CDR2 as LQKENI. The CDR3 is 16 residues long. The V end was cut by 0 bases, the J end by 8 bases, with 16 bases between. The CDR3 spells CASSPPGPTHGEKLFF. The CDR3 DNA sequence: TGTGCCAGCTCACCACCGGGCCCAACTCACGGCGAAAAACTGTTTTTT. Full variable domain (missing parts from reference TRBV18 and TRBJ1-4): NAGVMQNPRHLVRRRGQEARLRCSPMKGHSHVYWYRQLPEEGLKFMVYLQKENIIDESGMPKERFSAEFPKEGPSILRIQQVVRGDSAAYFCASSPPGPTHGEKLFFGSGTQLSVL.

About this clone itself: The germline gene is not matched at one end of the junction; a read error may be the cause. The CDR3 loop is CASRLRAPEAFF. As DNA, the CDR3 is TGTGCCAGCAGGCTGAGGGCACCTGAGGCTTTCTTT. The chain uses TRBV2 and TRBJ1-1; D gene uncertain. The germline V gene encodes CDR1 SNHLY and CDR2 FYNNEI. The CDR3 covers 12 residues.